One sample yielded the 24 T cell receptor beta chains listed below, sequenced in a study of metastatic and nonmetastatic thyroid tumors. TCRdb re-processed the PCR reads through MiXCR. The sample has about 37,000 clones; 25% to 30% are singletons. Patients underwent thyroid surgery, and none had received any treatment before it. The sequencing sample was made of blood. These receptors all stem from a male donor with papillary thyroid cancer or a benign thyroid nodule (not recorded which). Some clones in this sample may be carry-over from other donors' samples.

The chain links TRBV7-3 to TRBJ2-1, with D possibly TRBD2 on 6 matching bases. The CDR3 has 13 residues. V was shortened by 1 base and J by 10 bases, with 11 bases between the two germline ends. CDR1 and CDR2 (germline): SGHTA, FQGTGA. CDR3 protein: CASSLRVGREQFF. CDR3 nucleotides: TGTGCCAGCAGCTTAAGAGTTGGGAGGGAGCAGTTCTTC.

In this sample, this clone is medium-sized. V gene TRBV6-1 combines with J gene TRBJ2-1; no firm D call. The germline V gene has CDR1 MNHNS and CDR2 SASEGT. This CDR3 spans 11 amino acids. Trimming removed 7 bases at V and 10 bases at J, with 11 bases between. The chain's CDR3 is CASKLSHEQFF. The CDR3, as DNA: TGTGCCAGCAAACTTAGCCACGAGCAGTTCTTC.

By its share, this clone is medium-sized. The CDR3 nucleotides are TGTGCCAGCAGCTTAGGCAGGGGGCGCGACTATGGCTACACCTTC. This translates into CASSLGRGRDYGYTF. This chain uses TRBV13 with TRBJ1-2; 8 nucleotides line up with TRBD1. With V trimmed by 0 bases and J by 3 bases, 3 bases remained unmatched. The CDR3 length is 15 residues. Germline CDR1 and CDR2: PRHDT and FYEKMQ (reference sequence). Combining the CDR3 with reference TRBV13 and TRBJ1-2 gives the whole variable domain AAGVIQSPRHLIKEKRETATLKCYPIPRHDTVYWYQQGPGQDPQFLISFYEKMQSDKGSIPDRFSAQQFSDYHSELNMSSLELGDSALYFCASSLGRGRDYGYTFGSGTRLTVV.

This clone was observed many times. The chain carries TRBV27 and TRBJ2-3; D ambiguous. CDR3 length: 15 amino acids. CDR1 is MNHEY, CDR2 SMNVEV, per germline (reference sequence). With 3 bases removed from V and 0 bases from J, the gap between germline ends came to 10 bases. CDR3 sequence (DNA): TGTGCCAGCAGTTTTAGGCAGACAAGCACAGATACGCAGTATTTT. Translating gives CASSFRQTSTDTQYF.

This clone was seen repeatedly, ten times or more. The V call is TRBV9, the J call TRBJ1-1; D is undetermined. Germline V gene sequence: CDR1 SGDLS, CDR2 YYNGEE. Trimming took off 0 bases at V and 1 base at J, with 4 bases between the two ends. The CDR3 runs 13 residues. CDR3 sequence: CASSVGPNTEAFF. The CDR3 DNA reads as TGTGCCAGCAGCGTAGGACCGAACACTGAAGCTTTCTTT.

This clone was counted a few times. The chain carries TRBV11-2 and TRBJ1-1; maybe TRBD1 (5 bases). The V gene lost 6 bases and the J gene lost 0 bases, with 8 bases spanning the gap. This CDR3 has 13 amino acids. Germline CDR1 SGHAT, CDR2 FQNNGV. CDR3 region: CASSGTLNTEAFF. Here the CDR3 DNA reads TGTGCCAGCAGTGGGACTTTGAACACTGAAGCTTTCTTT. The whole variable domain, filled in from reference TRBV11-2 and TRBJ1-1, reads EAGVAQSPRYKIIEKRQSVAFWCNPISGHATLYWYQQILGQGPKLLIQFQNNGVVDDSQLPKDRFSAERLKGVDSTLKIQPAKLEDSAVYLCASSGTLNTEAFFGQGTRLTVV.

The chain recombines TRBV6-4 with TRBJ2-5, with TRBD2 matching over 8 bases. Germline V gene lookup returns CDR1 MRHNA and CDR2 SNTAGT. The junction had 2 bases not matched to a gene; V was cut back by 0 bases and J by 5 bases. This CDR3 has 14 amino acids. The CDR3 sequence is CASSDSSGSETQYF. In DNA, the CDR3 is TGTGCCAGCAGTGACTCGAGCGGGAGTGAGACCCAGTACTTC.

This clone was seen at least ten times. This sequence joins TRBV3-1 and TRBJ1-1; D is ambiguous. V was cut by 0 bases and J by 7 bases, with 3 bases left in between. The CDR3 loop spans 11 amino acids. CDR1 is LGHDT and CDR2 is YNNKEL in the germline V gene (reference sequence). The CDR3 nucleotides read TGTGCCAGCAGCCAAGACAGTGAAGCTTTCTTT. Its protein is CASSQDSEAFF.

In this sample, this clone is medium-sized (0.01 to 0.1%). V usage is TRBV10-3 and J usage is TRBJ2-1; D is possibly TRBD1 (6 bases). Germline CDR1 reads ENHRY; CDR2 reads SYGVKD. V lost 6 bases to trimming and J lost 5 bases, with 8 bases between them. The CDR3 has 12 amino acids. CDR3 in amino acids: CAIRQGNNEQFF. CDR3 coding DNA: TGTGCCATCAGACAGGGAAACAATGAGCAGTTCTTC.

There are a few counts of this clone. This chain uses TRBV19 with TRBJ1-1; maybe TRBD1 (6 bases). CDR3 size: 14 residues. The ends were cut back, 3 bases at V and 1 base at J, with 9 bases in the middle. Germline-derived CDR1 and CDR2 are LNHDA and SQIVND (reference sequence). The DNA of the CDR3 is TGTGCCAGTAGTATTCAGGGGCCGAACACTGAAGCTTTCTTT. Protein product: CASSIQGPNTEAFF. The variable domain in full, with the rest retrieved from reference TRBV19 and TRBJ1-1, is DGGITQSPKYLFRKEGQNVTLSCEQNLNHDAMYWYRQDPGQGLRLIYYSQIVNDFQKGDIAEGYSVSREKKESFPLTVTSAQKNPTAFYLCASSIQGPNTEAFFGQGTRLTVV.

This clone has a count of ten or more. The CDR3, as DNA: TGTGCCAGCAGCTTGTCAGGGGCTAGGACTGAAGCTTTCTTT. This sequence encodes CASSLSGARTEAFF. The V call is TRBV7-3, the J call TRBJ1-1; D perhaps matches TRBD1 (6 bases). There are 14 residues in the CDR3. From germline, CDR1 is SGHTA and CDR2 FQGTGA. V was trimmed by 3 bases and J by 5 bases, leaving 13 bases between them.

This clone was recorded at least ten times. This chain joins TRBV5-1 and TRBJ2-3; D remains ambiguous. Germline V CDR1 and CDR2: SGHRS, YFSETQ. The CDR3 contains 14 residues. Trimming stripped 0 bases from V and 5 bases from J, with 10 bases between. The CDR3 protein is CASSLGFGGDTQYF. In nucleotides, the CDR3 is TGCGCCAGCAGCTTGGGGTTTGGCGGAGATACGCAGTATTTT.

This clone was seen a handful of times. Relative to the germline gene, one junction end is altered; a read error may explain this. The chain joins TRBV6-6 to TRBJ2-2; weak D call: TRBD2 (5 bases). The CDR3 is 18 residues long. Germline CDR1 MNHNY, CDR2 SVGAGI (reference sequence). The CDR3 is CASSYSRGFEASTGELFF. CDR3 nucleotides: TGTGCCAGCAGCTACTCGCGAGGGTTTGAGGCTAGCACCGGGGAGCTGTTTTTT.

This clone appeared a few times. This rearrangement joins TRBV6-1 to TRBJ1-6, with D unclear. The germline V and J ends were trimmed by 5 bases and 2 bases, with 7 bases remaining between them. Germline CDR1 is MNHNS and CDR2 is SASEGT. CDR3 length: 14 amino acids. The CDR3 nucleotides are TGTGCCAGCAGTTCAGGTCCCTATAATTCACCCCTCCACTTT. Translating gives CASSSGPYNSPLHF.

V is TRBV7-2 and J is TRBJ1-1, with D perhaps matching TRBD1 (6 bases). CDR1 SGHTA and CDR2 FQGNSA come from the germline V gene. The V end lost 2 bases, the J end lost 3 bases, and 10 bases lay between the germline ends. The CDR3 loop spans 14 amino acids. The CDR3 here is CASSLSGVDTEAFF. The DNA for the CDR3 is TGTGCCAGCAGCTTATCAGGGGTCGACACTGAAGCTTTCTTT.

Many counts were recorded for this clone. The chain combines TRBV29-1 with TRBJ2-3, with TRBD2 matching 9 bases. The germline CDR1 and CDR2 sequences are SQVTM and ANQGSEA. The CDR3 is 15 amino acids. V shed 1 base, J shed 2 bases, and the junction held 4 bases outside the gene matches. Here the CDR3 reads CSVEGREGPTDTQYF. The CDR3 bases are TGCAGCGTTGAAGGGCGGGAGGGCCCCACAGATACGCAGTATTTT.

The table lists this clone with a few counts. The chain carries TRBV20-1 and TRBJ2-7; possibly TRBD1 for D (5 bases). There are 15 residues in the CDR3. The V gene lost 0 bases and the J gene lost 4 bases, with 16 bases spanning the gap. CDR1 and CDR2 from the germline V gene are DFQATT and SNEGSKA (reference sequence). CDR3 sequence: CSARDLAGKAYEQYF. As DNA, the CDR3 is TGCAGTGCTAGAGATTTGGCAGGGAAAGCTTACGAGCAGTACTTC.

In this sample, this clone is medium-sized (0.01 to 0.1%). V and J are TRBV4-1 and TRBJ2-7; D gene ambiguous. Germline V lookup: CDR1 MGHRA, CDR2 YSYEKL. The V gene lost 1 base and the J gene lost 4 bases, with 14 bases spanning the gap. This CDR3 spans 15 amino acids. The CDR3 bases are TGCGCCAGCAGCCAAGGGGTAGGGCTGGAATACGAGCAGTACTTC. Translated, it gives CASSQGVGLEYEQYF.

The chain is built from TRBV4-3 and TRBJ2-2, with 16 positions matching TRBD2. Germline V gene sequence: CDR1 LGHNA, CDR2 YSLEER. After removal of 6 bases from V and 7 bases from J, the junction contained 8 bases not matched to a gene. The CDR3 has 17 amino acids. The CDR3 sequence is CASRPGLAGGPGGELFF. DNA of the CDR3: TGCGCCAGCAGGCCGGGACTAGCGGGAGGGCCGGGCGGGGAGCTGTTTTTT.

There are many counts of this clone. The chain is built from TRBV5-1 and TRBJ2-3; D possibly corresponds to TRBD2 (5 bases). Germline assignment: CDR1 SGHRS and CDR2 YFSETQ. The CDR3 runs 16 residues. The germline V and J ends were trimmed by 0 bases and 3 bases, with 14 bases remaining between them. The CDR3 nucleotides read TGCGCCAGCAGCTTGGGGGCCTCAACTAGTACAGATACGCAGTATTTT. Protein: CASSLGASTSTDTQYF.

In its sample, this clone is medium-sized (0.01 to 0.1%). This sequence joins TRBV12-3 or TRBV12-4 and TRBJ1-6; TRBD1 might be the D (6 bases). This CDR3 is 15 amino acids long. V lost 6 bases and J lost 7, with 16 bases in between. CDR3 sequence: CASSLGAGWNSPLHF. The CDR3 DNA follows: TGTGCCAGCAGCCTGGGGGCTGGGTGGAATTCACCCCTCCACTTT.

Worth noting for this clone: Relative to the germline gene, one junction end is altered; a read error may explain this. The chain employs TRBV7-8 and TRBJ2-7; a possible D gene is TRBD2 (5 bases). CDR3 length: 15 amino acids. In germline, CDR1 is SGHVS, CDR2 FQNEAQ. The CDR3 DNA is TGTGCCAGCCTGTCTTCTAGCCGTCGATCGGACGAGCGGTACTTC. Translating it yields CASLSSSRRSDERYF.

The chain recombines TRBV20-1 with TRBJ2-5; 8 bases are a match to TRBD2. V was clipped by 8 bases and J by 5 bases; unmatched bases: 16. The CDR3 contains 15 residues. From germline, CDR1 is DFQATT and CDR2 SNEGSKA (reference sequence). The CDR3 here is CSSFRGGAPGETQYF. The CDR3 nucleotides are TGCAGTTCATTCCGGGGGGGCGCACCGGGTGAGACCCAGTACTTC.

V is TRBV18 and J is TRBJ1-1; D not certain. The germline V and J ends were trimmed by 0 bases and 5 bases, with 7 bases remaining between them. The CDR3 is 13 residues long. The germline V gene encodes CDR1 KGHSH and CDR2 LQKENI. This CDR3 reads CASSPPGWTEAFF. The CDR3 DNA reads TGTGCCAGCTCACCACCGGGATGGACTGAAGCTTTCTTT.